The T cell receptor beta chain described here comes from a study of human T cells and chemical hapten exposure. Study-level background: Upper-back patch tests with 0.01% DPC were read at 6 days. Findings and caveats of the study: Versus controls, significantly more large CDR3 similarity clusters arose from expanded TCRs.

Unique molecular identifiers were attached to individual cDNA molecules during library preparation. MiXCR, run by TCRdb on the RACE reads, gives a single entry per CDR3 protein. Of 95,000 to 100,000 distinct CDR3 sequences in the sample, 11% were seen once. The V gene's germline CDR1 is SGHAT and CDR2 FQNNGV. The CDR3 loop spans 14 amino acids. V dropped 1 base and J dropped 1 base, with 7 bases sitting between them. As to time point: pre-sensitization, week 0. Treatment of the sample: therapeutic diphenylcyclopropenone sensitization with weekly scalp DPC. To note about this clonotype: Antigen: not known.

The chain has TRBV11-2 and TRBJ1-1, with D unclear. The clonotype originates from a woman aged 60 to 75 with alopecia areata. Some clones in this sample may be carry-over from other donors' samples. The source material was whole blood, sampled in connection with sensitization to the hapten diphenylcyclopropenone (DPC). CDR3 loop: CASSLVLSNTEAFF. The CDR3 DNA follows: TGTGCCAGCAGCTTAGTACTCTCGAACACTGAAGCTTTCTTT.